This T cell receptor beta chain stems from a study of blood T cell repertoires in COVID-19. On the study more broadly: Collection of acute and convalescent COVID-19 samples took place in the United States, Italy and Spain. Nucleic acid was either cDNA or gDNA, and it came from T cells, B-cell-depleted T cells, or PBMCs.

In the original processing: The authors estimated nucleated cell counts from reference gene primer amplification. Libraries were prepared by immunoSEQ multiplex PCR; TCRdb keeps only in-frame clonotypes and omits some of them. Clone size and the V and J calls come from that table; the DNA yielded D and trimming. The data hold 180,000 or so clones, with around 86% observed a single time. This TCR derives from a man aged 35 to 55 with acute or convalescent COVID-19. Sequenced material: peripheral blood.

CDR3 sequence (DNA): TGTGCCAGCAGAGCGGACCCTGTCAATGAGCAGTTCTTC. As protein: CASRADPVNEQFF. V gene TRBV2 combines with J gene TRBJ2-1; TRBD2 is a possible D gene (5 bases). Per the germline V gene, CDR1 is SNHLY and CDR2 is FYNNEI. V gave up 6 bases and J gave up 6 bases, with 12 bases separating them. This CDR3 is 13 amino acids long. The complete variable domain, with remaining parts taken from reference TRBV2 and TRBJ2-1, reads EPEVTQTPSHQVTQMGQEVILRCVPISNHLYFYWYRQILGQKVEFLVSFYNNEISEKSEIFDDQFSVERPDGSNFTLKIRSTKLEDSAMYFCASRADPVNEQFFGPGTRLTVL.